This T cell receptor beta chain was recorded in a study of T-cell memory formation after mild COVID-19. Study overall: TCR clusters were largely donor specific. Study-wide findings and caveats: Whereas later expanders leaned CD4+, clones contracting day 15 to 85 showed a balanced CD4/CD8 makeup.

There are 16 residues in the CDR3. The V and J ends lost 6 bases and 6 bases, in that order; junction bases with no gene match: 13. For this clonotype: Its antigen remains unidentified.

5'RACE primed at constant segments yielded TCR alpha and TCR beta cDNA libraries bearing sample barcodes and UMIs. TCRdb ran MiXCR on the 5' RACE reads and lists one entry per CDR3 protein. The table shows 150,000 to 200,000 distinct CDR3 sequences, with 13% to 15% occurring only once. The source is an adult woman who had mild COVID-19 (a few samples of this study predate the infection). Cell type and time point are not known. V usage is TRBV12-3 or TRBV12-4 and J usage is TRBJ2-4; 8 positions match TRBD2. Specimen: PBMCs or a T cell subset sorted from them (not recorded which). The CDR3 sequence is CASSPAGGAPSNIQYF. CDR3 DNA: TGTGCCAGCAGCCCAGCCGGGGGGGCCCCCTCAAACATTCAGTACTTC.